This T cell receptor beta chain was profiled in a study of Ad26.COV2.S vaccination and SARS-CoV-2 variants (dated by TCRdb to the early 2020s). General notes on the study: Vaccine-arm donors came from COV1001, a multicentre, randomized, double-blind, placebo-controlled phase I-IIa trial of Ad26.COV2.S in healthy adults. Investigators did not know the trial group allocation while performing experiments and assessing outcomes. Participants in the trial were split at random into five groups of five each, receiving low-dose or high-dose Ad26.COV2.S once or twice, or else placebo on both occasions. Sequencing of the TCRbeta repertoire served to evaluate the specificity and breadth of SARS-CoV-2-reactive T cell receptors following Ad26.COV2.S vaccination. Ad26.COV2.S was administered intramuscularly at 5 x 10^10 or 1 x 10^11 viral particles, either as a single shot or as two shots given 56 days apart. The TCR-sequenced set comprised roughly 30 samples: about 19 Ad26.COV2.S vaccine recipients, 5 placebo recipients and 8 SARS-CoV-2 convalescent individuals. Study-level results and caveats: After vaccination, substantial breadth of spike-specific CD8+ and CD4+ T cell responses was reported. According to the authors, total T cell responses may have been underestimated by the TCR breadth and depth analyses. Higher spike-specific TCR breadth was observed in Ad26.COV2.S recipients than in placebo recipients (P = 0.0014). Vaccine and placebo recipients had similar non-spike TCR breadth, a finding consistent with the vaccine containing only spike. The study was not powered to compare responses between vaccine doses or regimens.

Of note for this clone: Its antigen specificity is not known. No base quality information exists; no much larger clone differs at one position.

The immunoSEQ Assay was the method used to sequence TCRbeta CDR3 regions. After extraction, genomic DNA underwent amplification by bias-controlled multiplex PCR, followed by high-throughput sequencing. The study's own analysis went as follows. To quantify the absolute abundance of every unique TCRbeta CDR3 region, sequences were collapsed and filtered. Usable DNA was measured by amplifying reference genes present in all nucleated cells, and TCRbeta template counts were normalized to that usable DNA to estimate T cell fraction. Repertoire TCRs were annotated as SARS-CoV-2-specific when V gene, CDR3 amino acid sequence and J gene were exactly matched to a known reactive TCR set. The reference SARS-CoV-2 TCR set was derived from MIRA and filtered for enrichment in COVID-19-positive ImmuneCODE repertoires, a step that removed public or cross-reactive TCRs. Using the MIRA antigens, annotated TCRs were further analysed by specific ORF or by position within an ORF. Breadth was defined as the number of annotated unique rearrangements divided by the total number of unique productive rearrangements, and depth was defined as the summed frequency of the annotated unique rearrangements. Two-sided Wilcoxon rank-sum tests were applied when comparing TCR breadth between groups. This is the immuneACCESS table as TCRdb keeps it, with only in-frame sequences that have V and J called. A part of the clones is gone; compared with another copy, unresolved V genes explain less than half, and the rest is unexplained. V, J and clone size reflect that table, while D and trimming were determined from the DNA. Recorded for this sample are 360,000 or so clones; approximately 90% of them occurred a single time. Under 2% of the sample is held by the ten biggest clonotypes.

Trimming takes 3 bases off V and 5 bases off J; junction bases not matched to a gene: 12. The CDR3, from cysteine to phenylalanine, totals 17 residues. Of all the DNA, just the CDR3 is kept, 51 bases in frame from base 1. The germline V gene gives CDR1 as SGHRS and CDR2 as YFSETQ. Interpreted using the paper, the treatment or condition label stands for: some 20 received Ad26.COV2.S at low or high dose, single or two shots; a few received placebo; per-sample allocation not given. For vaccine and placebo recipients, repertoires were sequenced using samples collected on day 63 after the first injection. In Cohort 1b, about two dozen adults aged 18-55 years were enrolled at a single site in Boston, USA, between 29 July and 7 August 2020. As a vaccine, Ad26.COV2.S was a replication-incompetent adenovirus type 26 vector that expressed a prefusion-stabilized SARS-CoV-2 spike protein derived from the original Wuhan strain.

The sequences come from peripheral blood, collected in a trial of Ad26.COV2.S vaccine versus placebo. The sequence links TRBV5-1 to TRBJ2-5, and TRBD2 matches 11 of the central bases. This receptor was taken from a person aged 18 to 59 who received the Ad26.COV2.S COVID-19 vaccine or a placebo. The DNA sequence reads TGCGCCAGCAGCTCGAGCCGTAGCGGGAGGGCCAGGGAGACCCAGTACTTC. This is translated as CASSSSRSGRARETQYF.